A single sample gave rise to the 18 T cell receptor beta chains below, sequenced in a study of cytomegalovirus exposure and HLA in healthy donors. In the PCR, 60 Vbeta and 13 Jbeta primers were used. TCRdb's table, derived via immunoSEQ multiplex PCR, lists solely in-frame clones and lacks some. Counted here are around 120,000 clones, more than 65% occurring once; the ten biggest clones make up roughly 3%. The sample taken for sequencing was PBMCs. The receptors were gathered from a woman aged 60-75 years in good health and CMV-seropositive.

The chain has TRBV6-6 and TRBJ1-1; a possible D gene is TRBD1 (5 bases). CDR3 length equals 14 residues. V was trimmed by 6 bases and J by 6 bases, leaving 17 bases between them. Germline-derived CDR1 and CDR2 are MNHNY and SVGAGI (reference sequence). CDR3 sequence reads: CASSSGTASPEAFF. The CDR3 DNA is TGTGCCAGCAGCTCTGGGACTGCGAGCCCTGAAGCTTTCTTT.

This clone was counted a few times. The rearrangement joins TRBV2 to TRBJ2-5, with D possibly TRBD2 on 5 matching bases. Trimming stripped 8 bases from V and 1 base from J, with 14 bases between. The germline V gene encodes CDR1 SNHLY and CDR2 FYNNEI. The CDR3 is 14 amino acids. The DNA of the CDR3 is TGTGCCAGCTGGAGTCAACTAGGCCAAGAGACCCAGTACTTC. Amino acids: CASWSQLGQETQYF.

This clone was recorded a few times. The rearrangement links TRBV5-8 to TRBJ1-5; 8 nucleotides line up with TRBD1. Looked up from germline, CDR1 is SGHTS and CDR2 is YDEGEE. CDR3 size: 15 residues. V lost 5 bases, J lost 2 bases, and 6 bases stayed unmatched. The CDR3 sequence: CASSPRTGRNQPQHF. DNA for the CDR3: TGTGCCAGCAGTCCGAGGACAGGGCGCAATCAGCCCCAGCATTTT.

This clone was observed once. The V and J genes are TRBV10-2 and TRBJ1-2; perhaps TRBD1 as D (6 bases). Per germline, CDR1 WSHSY and CDR2 SAAADI. The length of the CDR3 is 15 residues. V lost 0 bases to trimming and J lost 4 bases, with 12 bases between them. DNA of the CDR3: TGCGCCAGCAGTGAGTCATGGGGGCAGCCCTATGGCTACACCTTC. Residues: CASSESWGQPYGYTF.

V is TRBV6-1 and J is TRBJ1-5; no clear D gene. The CDR3 has 14 amino acids. With 5 bases removed from V and 13 bases from J, the gap between germline ends came to 21 bases. Germline assignment: CDR1 MNHNS and CDR2 SASEGT. The CDR3 loop reads CASSNFETGGRQHF. DNA of the CDR3: TGTGCCAGCAGTAACTTCGAGACGGGAGGGAGGCAGCATTTT.

The chain has TRBV6-5 and TRBJ2-7, with 7 bases identical to TRBD1. The V and J ends lost 0 bases and 3 bases, in that order; junction bases with no gene match: 8. Germline-derived CDR1 and CDR2 are MNHEY and SVGAGI. The CDR3 is 16 residues long. The CDR3 protein is CASSYSSGRGNYEQYF. The CDR3 nucleotides read TGTGCCAGCAGTTACTCGAGCGGCAGGGGGAACTACGAGCAGTACTTC.

There are a few counts of this clone. This chain links TRBV5-4 with TRBJ2-3; 8 bases line up with TRBD1. Trimming at V came to 1 base and at J to 2 bases, leaving 6 bases not matched to a gene. The CDR3 loop spans 16 amino acids. Germline V gives CDR1 SGHNT, CDR2 YYREEE (reference sequence). CDR3 DNA sequence: TGTGCCAGCAGCTTGCGTCCGGACAGGGACACAGATACGCAGTATTTT. It yields the protein CASSLRPDRDTDTQYF.

The table lists this clone with a few counts. V gene TRBV29-1 combines with J gene TRBJ2-7; 8 bases are shared with TRBD1. Germline CDR1 is SQVTM and CDR2 is ANQGSEA. CDR3 size: 12 residues. J lost 4 bases, V lost 3 bases, and 2 bases had no gene match. In DNA form, the CDR3 reads TGCAGCGTTGAGACAGGGGTTTACGAGCAGTACTTC. The encoded protein is CSVETGVYEQYF.

This clone showed up just a few times. The rearrangement uses TRBV19 and TRBJ1-4, with D maybe TRBD1 (6 bases). This CDR3 is 12 amino acids long. V lost 5 bases, J lost 14 bases, and 15 bases lay in between. CDR1 is LNHDA and CDR2 is SQIVND in the germline V gene (reference sequence). Here the CDR3 reads CASSPRTRGLFF. CDR3 nucleotide sequence: TGTGCCAGTAGTCCACGGACGAGGGGGCTGTTTTTT.

V and J are TRBV5-1 and TRBJ2-5; 7 bases map to TRBD1. Unmatched junction bases numbered 9, after V lost 0 bases and J lost 1 base. Per the germline V gene, CDR1 is SGHRS and CDR2 is YFSETQ. The CDR3 covers 17 residues. As DNA, the CDR3 is TGCGCCAGCAGCTTGGAAACCGGGACAGCGACCCAAGAGACCCAGTACTTC. Protein: CASSLETGTATQETQYF.

Only one count was recorded for this clone. The genes are TRBV7-8 and TRBJ1-4; D gene ambiguous. Trimming removed 4 bases from V and 0 bases from J, with 9 bases in between. The germline V gene encodes CDR1 SGHVS and CDR2 FQNEAQ. The CDR3 runs 15 residues. CDR3 DNA: TGTGCCAGCAGCTCACCGGGAGCAACTAATGAAAAACTGTTTTTT. It translates to CASSSPGATNEKLFF.

The chain carries TRBV9 and TRBJ2-4; possible D gene TRBD1, 6 bases. Trimming shortened V by 3 bases and J by 6 bases, and 22 bases separated the two germline ends. CDR1 is SGDLS and CDR2 is YYNGEE in the germline V gene. The CDR3 spans 17 residues. CDR3 residues: CASSETGTRGTRNIQYF. The CDR3 DNA reads TGTGCCAGCAGCGAAACCGGGACAAGGGGGACAAGAAACATTCAGTACTTC.

As DNA, the CDR3 is TGTGCCAGCGGTAGGACAGACACTGAAGCTTTCTTT. Protein: CASGRTDTEAFF. The J gene is TRBJ1-1, the V gene TRBV2, with D possibly matching TRBD1 (6 bases). The CDR3 loop spans 12 amino acids. Trimming stripped 8 bases from V and 3 bases from J, with 10 bases between. Per germline, CDR1 SNHLY and CDR2 FYNNEI.

The V gene is TRBV16, the J gene TRBJ1-2; D possibly corresponds to TRBD1 (6 bases). V was clipped by 4 bases and J by 6 bases, with 21 bases between them. CDR3 length equals 16 residues. Per germline, CDR1 KGHSY and CDR2 FQNENV. Written as DNA, the CDR3 is TGTGCCAGCAGCCCCCAGTCGACAGGCGTTCCCAATGGCTACACCTTC. It yields the protein CASSPQSTGVPNGYTF.

The J gene is TRBJ1-2, the V gene TRBV6-6; TRBD1 matches at 7 bases. Germline CDR1 is MNHNY and CDR2 is SVGAGI (reference sequence). Trimming took 4 bases from V and 4 from J; bases not matched to a gene: 3. The CDR3 has 13 amino acids. Written as DNA, the CDR3 is TGTGCCAGCAGTTCCGGACAGGCCTATGGCTACACCTTC. It is translated as CASSSGQAYGYTF.

The chain carries TRBV6-6 and TRBJ1-3, with 9 bases matching TRBD1. Trimming took 6 bases from V and 6 from J; bases not matched to a gene: 6. Germline V gives CDR1 MNHNY, CDR2 SVGAGI (reference sequence). CDR3 length equals 14 residues. CDR3 region: CASRQDRGSNTIYF. The CDR3 coding sequence is TGTGCCAGCAGGCAGGACAGGGGTTCAAACACCATATATTTT.

This clone came up once. The DNA for the CDR3 is TGTGCCAGCTCACCAAGGTCGGCGGATAGCAATCAGCCCCAGCATTTT. The encoded protein is CASSPRSADSNQPQHF. V usage is TRBV18 and J usage is TRBJ1-5; D remains unclear. The CDR3 sequence is 16 residues long. Germline V gene sequence: CDR1 KGHSH, CDR2 LQKENI. Trimming pared 2 bases from V and 0 bases from J, leaving 11 bases between.

Only a few counts were recorded for this clone. The V call is TRBV18, the J call TRBJ1-2; 7 nucleotides match TRBD1. The CDR3 is 15 residues long. Trimming removed 3 bases from V and 5 bases from J; junction bases left unmatched: 9. From germline, CDR1 is KGHSH and CDR2 LQKENI. DNA for the CDR3: TGTGCCAGCTCACCTGGACAGGCCGTGGGGTATGGCTACACCTTC. Translated: CASSPGQAVGYGYTF.